These T cell receptor beta chains were read from a single sample in a study of vaccination and CD4 T cells after COVID-19. These TCRs are of unknown antigen specificity. Each CDR3 protein is one row after TCRdb ran MiXCR on the PCR reads. This sample has over 11,000 distinct CDR3 sequences, with 21% found just once. The sample was cultured CD4+ T cells from blood. The source of these receptors is a human donor with COVID-19. Each CDR3 is given with its conserved first and last residue. The D gene is left open where the match is weak. For some rows the clone size is stated as once, few or many, or as a class when expanded; others skip it.

j_gene	v_gene	d_gene	abundance	CDR3nt	CDR3aa
TRBJ1-4	TRBV2	-	-	TGTGCCAGCATGTGGACAGAGAATGAAAAACTGTTTTTT	CASMWTENEKLFF
TRBJ2-7	TRBV6-1	-	large	TGTGCCAGCAGCGGGGTGGAGGACGGCGAGCAGTACTTC	CASSGVEDGEQYF
TRBJ1-1	TRBV5-1	-	-	TGCGCCAGCAGCGGACAAAGCGGAACTGAAGCTTTCTTT	CASSGQSGTEAFF
TRBJ1-3	TRBV10-3	TRBD1	few	TGTGCCATCGGGGACAGGAGTCGTTCTGGAAACACCATATATTTT	CAIGDRSRSGNTIYF
TRBJ1-5	TRBV19	TRBD1	medium-sized	TGTGCCAGTACCCTCATGGACAGGGGTACCAATCAGCCCCAGCATTTT	CASTLMDRGTNQPQHF
TRBJ1-2	TRBV9	-	once	TGTGCCAGCAGCGTAGGGGGGAATACTAACTATGGCTACACCTTC	CASSVGGNTNYGYTF
TRBJ2-1	TRBV7-9	-	-	TGTGCCAGCAGCTTACCGGGGAGGCCTCAGCAGTTCTTC	CASSLPGRPQQFF
TRBJ2-7	TRBV6-1	TRBD1	-	TGTGCCAGCAGCCCGGGACAGGGATTTGCCTCCTACGAGCAGTACTTC	CASSPGQGFASYEQYF
TRBJ2-1	TRBV20-1	TRBD2	-	TGCAGTGCGCGGACTAGCGGGGGGTCTAACAATGAGCAGTTCTTC	CSARTSGGSNNEQFF
TRBJ2-5	TRBV7-6	TRBD1	medium-sized	TGTGCCAGCAGCCTAAGACAGGGCTGGGAGACCCAGTACTTC	CASSLRQGWETQYF
TRBJ2-3	TRBV6-1	TRBD2	few	TGTGCCAGCAGACCCCTAGCGGGGGGGCGAGATACGCAGTATTTT	CASRPLAGGRDTQYF
TRBJ1-5	TRBV5-1	-	once	TGCGCCAGCAGCTTGGCCGGGGTGGGGGCAGGCCAGCCCCAGCATTTT	CASSLAGVGAGQPQHF
TRBJ1-4	TRBV4-3	TRBD1	-	TGCGCCAGCAGCGGCCGGGACAGTAACTTTAATGAAAAACTGTTTTTT	CASSGRDSNFNEKLFF
TRBJ2-5	TRBV11-3	TRBD2	-	TGTGCCAGCAGCTACGGACTAGCGGGGGCCCAGGGGGGAGAGACCCAGTACTTC	CASSYGLAGAQGGETQYF
TRBJ1-1	TRBV11-2	-	-	TGTGCCAGCAGCTTAGGCGTGCAGAGGGGCACTGAAGCTTTCTTT	CASSLGVQRGTEAFF
TRBJ1-1	TRBV6-2/TRBV6-3	-	medium-sized	TGTGCCAGCAGTTTGGCCGGGAACACTGAAGCTTTCTTT	CASSLAGNTEAFF
TRBJ2-2	TRBV6-5	TRBD1	few	TGTGCCAGCAGTTACCACCCCGGGACAGGCCCCCGGACCACCGGGGAGCTGTTTTTT	CASSYHPGTGPRTTGELFF
TRBJ2-5	TRBV18	TRBD2	-	TGTGCCAGCTCACCGGGGACTATGTCTCGGGAGACCCAGTACTTC	CASSPGTMSRETQYF
TRBJ1-4	TRBV24-1	-	few	TGTGCCACCAGTGATACGGGGATGGATGAAAAACTGTTTTTT	CATSDTGMDEKLFF
TRBJ2-5	TRBV9	-	-	TGTGCCAGCAGCGGGACACCCAAAGAGACCCAGTACTTC	CASSGTPKETQYF
TRBJ1-6	TRBV6-7	-	-	TGTGCCAGCAGTCCCGAAAGGACGGGCAGCTCCTATAATTCACCCCTCCACTTT	CASSPERTGSSYNSPLHF
TRBJ2-5	TRBV6-5	-	-	TGTGCCAGCAGTTACTCTGGAGGGGATTTCTTGCTAGGACAGTACTTC	CASSYSGGDFLLGQYF
TRBJ1-4	TRBV7-9	TRBD1	few	TGTGCCAGCAGCTTCACCGGGACAGTCGGTGAAAAACTGTTTTTT	CASSFTGTVGEKLFF
TRBJ2-3	TRBV19	-	few	TGTGCCAGTAGTTCTACTCGATCTAGCACAGATACGCAGTATTTT	CASSSTRSSTDTQYF
TRBJ2-3	TRBV10-1	TRBD1	medium-sized	TGCGCCAGCAGATCGACAGGGGAGACAGATACGCAGTATTTT	CASRSTGETDTQYF
TRBJ1-2	TRBV28	-	few	TGTGCCAGCAGGGGTTGGCGGGGCTACACCTTC	CASRGWRGYTF
TRBJ1-6	TRBV5-1	-	-	TGCGCCAGCAGGCCTGGGACGGCAGAAAACCTGAATTCACCCCTCCACTTT	CASRPGTAENLNSPLHF
TRBJ1-6	TRBV10-3	-	-	TGTGCCATCCGTTCGCCAGGAGACGGTTCACCCCTCCACTTT	CAIRSPGDGSPLHF
TRBJ1-5	TRBV6-4	-	medium-sized	TGTGCCAGCAGTGAAGGTGGAGTTAGCAATCAGCCCCAGCATTTT	CASSEGGVSNQPQHF
TRBJ1-4	TRBV19	TRBD1	-	TGTGCCAGTAGTATTGGGGACAGGGGTTCGAGTGAAAAACTGTTTTTT	CASSIGDRGSSEKLFF
TRBJ2-1	TRBV6-1	TRBD2	few	TGTGCCAGCAGAAGACTAGCGGGGGGGCTCAATGAGCAGTTCTTC	CASRRLAGGLNEQFF
TRBJ2-3	TRBV11-2	-	few	TGTGCCAGCAGCTTAGGTCCCGGGTTCGGCACAGATACGCAGTATTTT	CASSLGPGFGTDTQYF
TRBJ1-2	TRBV5-6	TRBD1	few	TGTGCCAGCAGCTCCACAGGGGGCGCTGACTATGGCTACACCTTC	CASSSTGGADYGYTF
TRBJ2-7	TRBV27	-	few	TGTGCCAGCAGTCTAACCGGGACGCCGCCCTACGAGCAGTACTTC	CASSLTGTPPYEQYF
TRBJ1-2	TRBV7-2	-	medium-sized	TGTGCCAGCAGCCCAGGGTTGACATTTATTGGCTACACCTTC	CASSPGLTFIGYTF
TRBJ2-7	TRBV5-4	-	-	TGTGCCAGCGGATCACTAGCTACAGGAAACGGCGAGCAGTACTTC	CASGSLATGNGEQYF
TRBJ2-7	TRBV6-5	TRBD2	-	TGTGCCAGCAGTTACTTGGAGACTAGCGGGATCTACGAGCAGTACTTC	CASSYLETSGIYEQYF
TRBJ1-1	TRBV28	-	-	TGTGCCAGCAGCGGACAGACAATTACTGAAGCTTTCTTT	CASSGQTITEAFF